This is a list of T cell receptor beta chains from one sample in a study of blood T cell repertoires in COVID-19. Sequencing used immunoSEQ multiplex PCR; TCRdb keeps in-frame clones, though not all of them. This repertoire shows 130,000 to 150,000 clones, roughly 85% found once; its top ten account for 3% to 4.5%. The sequenced sample was peripheral blood. All receptors come from a man aged 55 to 70 with acute or convalescent COVID-19. Each CDR3 is given with its conserved first and last residue. A D gene is named only where the DNA matches it firmly. Expanded clones are given a class, and other clones once, few, many or no size at all.

j_gene: TRBJ1-2; v_gene: TRBV5-1; d_gene: TRBD1; abundance: -; CDR3nt: TGCGCCAGCAGCTTCGAGAAGGGGGCTCATGGCTACACCTTC; CDR3aa: CASSFEKGAHGYTF
j_gene: TRBJ2-7; v_gene: TRBV5-4; d_gene: -; abundance: few; CDR3nt: TGTGCCAGCAGCCAGGGGACCTTATCCTCCTACGAGCAGTACTTC; CDR3aa: CASSQGTLSSYEQYF
j_gene: TRBJ1-1; v_gene: TRBV9; d_gene: -; abundance: -; CDR3nt: TGTGCCAGCAGCGTAATCGCCCCCCACAGTGAAGCTTTCTTT; CDR3aa: CASSVIAPHSEAFF
j_gene: TRBJ1-1; v_gene: TRBV29-1; d_gene: -; abundance: many; CDR3nt: TGCAGCGTATCACGAGGAGGCGGTGGCACTGAAGCTTTCTTT; CDR3aa: CSVSRGGGGTEAFF
j_gene: TRBJ2-5; v_gene: TRBV11-3; d_gene: -; abundance: -; CDR3nt: TGTGCCAGCAGCCAGGGGAGTGGGACCCAGTACTTC; CDR3aa: CASSQGSGTQYF
j_gene: TRBJ2-7; v_gene: TRBV5-6; d_gene: TRBD2; abundance: once; CDR3nt: TGTGCCAGCAGCTCACCATTAGCGGGAGCAATCTACGAGCAGTACTTC; CDR3aa: CASSSPLAGAIYEQYF
j_gene: TRBJ1-5; v_gene: TRBV7-2; d_gene: -; abundance: once; CDR3nt: TGTGCCAGCAGCTCATACAGTAGCAATCAGCCCCAGCATTTT; CDR3aa: CASSSYSSNQPQHF
j_gene: TRBJ1-2; v_gene: TRBV4-1; d_gene: -; abundance: once; CDR3nt: TGCGCCAGCAGCCAAGGCCACACGGGGTATGGCTACACCTTC; CDR3aa: CASSQGHTGYGYTF
j_gene: TRBJ2-1; v_gene: TRBV19; d_gene: -; abundance: -; CDR3nt: TGTGCCAGTAGTTTAAAAAACTTACTACAGGGCATATCCTACAATGAGCAGTTCTTC; CDR3aa: CASSLKNLLQGISYNEQFF
j_gene: TRBJ2-1; v_gene: TRBV5-1; d_gene: TRBD2; abundance: -; CDR3nt: TGCGCCAGCAGCTTGACTAGCGGGGCTAGCTCCTACAATGAGCAGTTCTTC; CDR3aa: CASSLTSGASSYNEQFF
j_gene: TRBJ1-6; v_gene: TRBV4-3; d_gene: -; abundance: few; CDR3nt: TGCGCCAGCAGCCAAGACGGACTATCTAATTCACCCCTCCACTTT; CDR3aa: CASSQDGLSNSPLHF
j_gene: TRBJ2-7; v_gene: TRBV3-1/TRBV3-2; d_gene: -; abundance: -; CDR3nt: TGTGCCAGCAGCCAAGACTTACTAGGCTACGAGCAGTACTTC; CDR3aa: CASSQDLLGYEQYF
j_gene: TRBJ2-7; v_gene: TRBV18; d_gene: -; abundance: -; CDR3nt: TGTGCCAGCGTTGGGGCAACCTACGAGCAGTACTTC; CDR3aa: CASVGATYEQYF
j_gene: TRBJ1-1; v_gene: TRBV9; d_gene: -; abundance: -; CDR3nt: TGTGCCAGCAGTTTGACGGAGGGCACTGAAGCTTTCTTT; CDR3aa: CASSLTEGTEAFF
j_gene: TRBJ1-3; v_gene: TRBV5-1; d_gene: -; abundance: few; CDR3nt: TGCGCCAGCAGCTCCGGACAAACCTCTGGAAACACCATATATTTT; CDR3aa: CASSSGQTSGNTIYF
j_gene: TRBJ1-2; v_gene: TRBV11-1; d_gene: -; abundance: few; CDR3nt: TGTGCCAGCAGCCCCGGAGTGTTCTTCCAGGGGACCTTC; CDR3aa: CASSPGVFFQGTF
j_gene: TRBJ1-2; v_gene: TRBV13; d_gene: -; abundance: -; CDR3nt: TGTGCCAGCAGCTTCGGGCAGGGAGGCTATGGCTACACCTTC; CDR3aa: CASSFGQGGYGYTF
j_gene: TRBJ1-4; v_gene: TRBV7-2; d_gene: -; abundance: -; CDR3nt: TGTGCCAGCAGCTTAATGTCGGGGGAAAAACTGTTTTTT; CDR3aa: CASSLMSGEKLFF
j_gene: TRBJ2-7; v_gene: TRBV7-9; d_gene: -; abundance: -; CDR3nt: TGTGCCAGCAGCTTAGCAGGAGGGGACGAGCAGTACTTC; CDR3aa: CASSLAGGDEQYF
j_gene: TRBJ2-1; v_gene: TRBV5-1; d_gene: TRBD2; abundance: -; CDR3nt: TGCGCCAGCAGCTTGGACCGAGCGGGGCCTGACAATGAGCAGTTCTTC; CDR3aa: CASSLDRAGPDNEQFF
j_gene: TRBJ2-2; v_gene: TRBV5-1; d_gene: TRBD2; abundance: -; CDR3nt: TGCGCCAGCAGCCGGACTAGCGGGAGAGAAACCGGGGAGCTGTTTTTT; CDR3aa: CASSRTSGRETGELFF
j_gene: TRBJ1-4; v_gene: TRBV9; d_gene: -; abundance: -; CDR3nt: TGTGCCAGCAGCGTAACCCACTCGACTAATGAAAAACTGTTTTTT; CDR3aa: CASSVTHSTNEKLFF
j_gene: TRBJ2-7; v_gene: TRBV4-3; d_gene: -; abundance: -; CDR3nt: TGCGCCAGCAGCCAAGATCAGGGCCCCTACGAGCAGTACTTC; CDR3aa: CASSQDQGPYEQYF
j_gene: TRBJ2-7; v_gene: TRBV5-1; d_gene: TRBD2; abundance: -; CDR3nt: TGCGCCAGCAGCTTGGCGACTAGCGGGACGGGCGAGCAGTACTTC; CDR3aa: CASSLATSGTGEQYF
j_gene: TRBJ2-7; v_gene: TRBV14; d_gene: TRBD1; abundance: -; CDR3nt: TGTGCCAGCAGCCAGCAACGGGACAGGATCTACGAGCAGTACTTC; CDR3aa: CASSQQRDRIYEQYF
j_gene: TRBJ2-7; v_gene: TRBV7-2; d_gene: TRBD2; abundance: -; CDR3nt: TGTGCCAGCAGCTTCACCGGGGGGGAGGGGTTATCTGGTGAGCAGTACTTC; CDR3aa: CASSFTGGEGLSGEQYF
j_gene: TRBJ2-7; v_gene: TRBV5-1; d_gene: -; abundance: few; CDR3nt: TGCGCCAGCAGCTTGGACAGTGCCTACGAGCAGTACTTC; CDR3aa: CASSLDSAYEQYF
j_gene: TRBJ1-2; v_gene: TRBV28; d_gene: -; abundance: -; CDR3nt: TGTGCCAGCAGAGAACAGGGTCGGGTAGCTGGCTACACCTTC; CDR3aa: CASREQGRVAGYTF
j_gene: TRBJ2-1; v_gene: TRBV27; d_gene: -; abundance: -; CDR3nt: TGTGCCAGCAGTCCCGCGGGCCTCCACAATGAGCAGTTCTTC; CDR3aa: CASSPAGLHNEQFF
j_gene: TRBJ1-1; v_gene: TRBV4-3; d_gene: -; abundance: -; CDR3nt: TGCGCCAGCAGCCAAGGCCTCGCCGGCACTGAAGCTTTCTTT; CDR3aa: CASSQGLAGTEAFF
j_gene: TRBJ1-4; v_gene: TRBV4-2; d_gene: -; abundance: -; CDR3nt: TGTGCCAGCAGTCTGGGTCCGGGTGTGGTTAATGAAAAACTGTTTTTT; CDR3aa: CASSLGPGVVNEKLFF
j_gene: TRBJ2-1; v_gene: TRBV30; d_gene: TRBD2; abundance: -; CDR3nt: TGTGCCTGGAGGCTGCTAGCGGGTGCCTACAATGAGCAGTTCTTC; CDR3aa: CAWRLLAGAYNEQFF
j_gene: TRBJ2-7; v_gene: TRBV7-9; d_gene: TRBD1; abundance: -; CDR3nt: TGTGCCAGCAGTACAGGGGGCACCTACGAGCAGTACTTC; CDR3aa: CASSTGGTYEQYF
j_gene: TRBJ1-5; v_gene: TRBV6-2/TRBV6-3; d_gene: TRBD1; abundance: -; CDR3nt: TGTGCCAGCAGTAGAACCGGGACAGGGTCCAATCAGCCCCAGCATTTT; CDR3aa: CASSRTGTGSNQPQHF
j_gene: TRBJ1-1; v_gene: TRBV7-9; d_gene: -; abundance: -; CDR3nt: TGTGCCAGCGGCCGACTGGGGCCTGAAGCTTTCTTT; CDR3aa: CASGRLGPEAFF
j_gene: TRBJ1-3; v_gene: TRBV6-1; d_gene: -; abundance: -; CDR3nt: TGTGCCAGCAGTGAAGTGCAGGGTACTGGAAACACCATATATTTT; CDR3aa: CASSEVQGTGNTIYF
j_gene: TRBJ1-4; v_gene: TRBV6-2/TRBV6-3; d_gene: -; abundance: -; CDR3nt: TGTGCCAGCAGCCTAGGTGGACAGCTTTTTAATGAAAAACTGTTTTTT; CDR3aa: CASSLGGQLFNEKLFF
j_gene: TRBJ1-4; v_gene: TRBV28; d_gene: TRBD1; abundance: -; CDR3nt: TGTGCCAGCAGTTTGAGGGGGCCGTGGGAAAAACTGTTTTTT; CDR3aa: CASSLRGPWEKLFF
j_gene: TRBJ1-1; v_gene: TRBV7-2; d_gene: TRBD1; abundance: -; CDR3nt: TGTGCCAGCAGCTTTGACAGGGGGGTCGCTGAAGCTTTCTTT; CDR3aa: CASSFDRGVAEAFF
j_gene: TRBJ2-1; v_gene: TRBV2; d_gene: -; abundance: -; CDR3nt: TGTGCCAGCGCGAGGGAGGTCGACAATGAGCAGTTCTTC; CDR3aa: CASAREVDNEQFF
j_gene: TRBJ1-2; v_gene: TRBV7-2; d_gene: TRBD1; abundance: -; CDR3nt: TGTGCCAGCACCCTGACAGGGGGTTACTCTGGCTACACCTTC; CDR3aa: CASTLTGGYSGYTF
j_gene: TRBJ2-1; v_gene: TRBV7-3; d_gene: TRBD1; abundance: once; CDR3nt: TGTGCCAGCAGCTATGGACAGGGCCTCTCCTACAATGAGCAGTTCTTC; CDR3aa: CASSYGQGLSYNEQFF
j_gene: TRBJ2-1; v_gene: TRBV12-3/TRBV12-4; d_gene: TRBD2; abundance: -; CDR3nt: TGTGCCAGCAGTACCAGCGGGAGGGACTTCTTC; CDR3aa: CASSTSGRDFF
j_gene: TRBJ1-2; v_gene: TRBV5-1; d_gene: -; abundance: -; CDR3nt: TGCGCCAGCAGCTTGGGGACTTCCACCGGCTACACCTTC; CDR3aa: CASSLGTSTGYTF
j_gene: TRBJ2-7; v_gene: TRBV11-2; d_gene: TRBD1; abundance: -; CDR3nt: TGTGCCAGCAGCTTAGAAATGACAGGGATCGGCGAGCAGTACTTC; CDR3aa: CASSLEMTGIGEQYF
j_gene: TRBJ1-1; v_gene: TRBV18; d_gene: -; abundance: -; CDR3nt: TGTGCCAGCTCACCGGGCAGGGTGGGCACTGAAGCTTTCTTT; CDR3aa: CASSPGRVGTEAFF
j_gene: TRBJ2-7; v_gene: TRBV7-9; d_gene: -; abundance: -; CDR3nt: TGTGCCAGCAGCTTATCCCTCGAGCAGTACTTC; CDR3aa: CASSLSLEQYF
j_gene: TRBJ2-7; v_gene: TRBV2; d_gene: -; abundance: few; CDR3nt: TGTGCCAGCAGTGAGGTCCCACTAGGTCCCTACGAGCAGTACTTC; CDR3aa: CASSEVPLGPYEQYF
j_gene: TRBJ1-4; v_gene: TRBV19; d_gene: -; abundance: -; CDR3nt: TGTGCCAGTAGTCCCCACGGGAGAGAAGAAAAACTGTTTTTT; CDR3aa: CASSPHGREEKLFF
j_gene: TRBJ1-5; v_gene: TRBV27; d_gene: -; abundance: -; CDR3nt: TGTGCCAGCAGTCCCACCGAACGGGATCAGCCCCAGCATTTT; CDR3aa: CASSPTERDQPQHF
j_gene: TRBJ2-5; v_gene: TRBV6-2/TRBV6-3; d_gene: -; abundance: once; CDR3nt: TGTGCCAGCAGCACACCTCGGCGGGTCGGTAGGGCCCAGTACTTC; CDR3aa: CASSTPRRVGRAQYF
j_gene: TRBJ2-7; v_gene: TRBV7-8; d_gene: TRBD2; abundance: -; CDR3nt: TGTGCCAGCAGCCCCTCACCGGGACTAAACTCCTACGAGCAGTACTTC; CDR3aa: CASSPSPGLNSYEQYF
j_gene: TRBJ2-1; v_gene: TRBV27; d_gene: TRBD2; abundance: many; CDR3nt: TGTGCCAGCAGTTGGCCGGGACTAGCGGGGCACAATGAGCAGTTCTTC; CDR3aa: CASSWPGLAGHNEQFF
j_gene: TRBJ2-3; v_gene: TRBV27; d_gene: TRBD1; abundance: few; CDR3nt: TGTGCCAGCAGTTTAGGTCAGGGGGCGTATACGCAGTATTTT; CDR3aa: CASSLGQGAYTQYF